Following are 10 T cell receptor beta chains from one sample sequenced in a study of shared clonotypes between healthy human individuals. Sequenced by immunoSEQ multiplex PCR; TCRdb stores in-frame clones only, minus some. The data contain 2 million to 2.5 million clones, under 97% of them singletons. What was sequenced was naive CD4+ T cells sorted from blood. This sample's subset: CD45RA+ positively selected. These receptor sequences come from a man between 18 and 29 years old in good health.

The CDR3 coding sequence is TGTGCCAGCAGCCCGCGCAAACTAGTTTTCGGGACCCAGTACTTC. Amino acid sequence: CASSPRKLVFGTQYF. The rearrangement uses TRBV11-2 and TRBJ2-5; possible D gene TRBD2, 5 bases. This CDR3 spans 15 amino acids. Germline V gives CDR1 SGHAT, CDR2 FQNNGV. V lost 5 bases and J lost 7, with 20 bases in between.

The chain joins TRBV2 to TRBJ1-1, with unresolved D. The ends were cut back, 5 bases at V and 3 bases at J, with 4 bases in the middle. Germline V CDR1 and CDR2: SNHLY, FYNNEI. The CDR3 is 11 amino acids. The CDR3 loop is CASSLYTEAFF. CDR3 bases: TGTGCCAGCAGTCTATACACTGAAGCTTTCTTT.

The chain joins TRBV10-1 to TRBJ2-3, with D possibly being TRBD1 (5 bases). The V end was cut by 2 bases, the J end by 1 base, with 13 bases between. CDR1 and CDR2 from the germline V gene are WNHNN and SYGVQD (reference sequence). The CDR3 extends over 16 amino acids. The CDR3 sequence: CASSEGSQVGTDTQYF. In DNA form, the CDR3 reads TGCGCCAGCAGTGAGGGGTCACAGGTCGGCACAGATACGCAGTATTTT.

In the case of this clone: In the same sample, other DNA sequences code for this CDR3. This rearrangement joins TRBV30 to TRBJ1-5; no clear D gene. CDR3 length: 13 residues. The germline V and J ends were trimmed by 2 bases and 7 bases, with 12 bases remaining between them. Germline CDR1 GTSNPN, CDR2 SVGIG (reference sequence). The CDR3 DNA reads as TGTGCCTGGAGTTTGGCAGGTGGGCAGCCCCAGCATTTT. It translates to CAWSLAGGQPQHF.

V usage is TRBV10-3 and J usage is TRBJ2-2, with D perhaps matching TRBD2 (5 bases). CDR3 length: 15 residues. V was cut by 7 bases and J by 0 bases, with 12 bases left in between. Germline CDR1 ENHRY, CDR2 SYGVKD. The CDR3 loop is CAIIRGQSNTGELFF. The CDR3 DNA follows: TGTGCCATCATTAGAGGGCAGTCGAACACCGGGGAGCTGTTTTTT.

Notes on this clone: Other DNA sequences in this specimen translate into the identical CDR3. The V call is TRBV19, the J call TRBJ1-6; the D gene is possibly TRBD1 (6 bases). The germline V gene encodes CDR1 LNHDA and CDR2 SQIVND (reference sequence). The CDR3 has 14 residues. The V end was cut by 3 bases, the J end by 7 bases, with 10 bases between. In DNA, the CDR3 is TGTGCCAGTAGTATCAGGACAGACAATTCACCCCTCCACTTT. It translates to CASSIRTDNSPLHF. The full variable domain, in which reference TRBV19 and TRBJ1-6 provide the parts outside the CDR3, is DGGITQSPKYLFRKEGQNVTLSCEQNLNHDAMYWYRQDPGQGLRLIYYSQIVNDFQKGDIAEGYSVSREKKESFPLTVTSAQKNPTAFYLCASSIRTDNSPLHFGNGTRLTVT.

The chain carries TRBV5-8 and TRBJ1-3; the match to TRBD1 covers 7 bases. The germline V gene encodes CDR1 SGHTS and CDR2 YDEGEE. V trimming: 4 bases; J trimming: 2 bases; junction bases outside the gene matches: 6. The CDR3 covers 15 residues. This CDR3 reads CASSLPGTAGNTIYF. DNA of the CDR3: TGTGCCAGCAGCCTCCCCGGGACAGCTGGAAACACCATATATTTT. The whole variable domain, remainder taken from reference TRBV5-8 and TRBJ1-3, is EAGVTQSPTHLIKTRGQQATLRCSPISGHTSVYWYQQALGLGLQFLLWYDEGEERNRGNFPPRFSGRQFPNYSSELNVNALELEDSALYLCASSLPGTAGNTIYFGEGSWLTVV.

This chain connects TRBV7-2 to TRBJ2-7; possible D gene TRBD2, 6 bases. V lost 1 base, J lost 0 bases, and 13 bases lay in between. The germline gives CDR1 SGHTA, CDR2 FQGNSA. The CDR3 is made up of 16 amino acids. The CDR3 is CASSLGSGSTSYEQYF. In DNA, the CDR3 is TGTGCCAGCAGCTTAGGATCCGGGAGTACCTCCTACGAGCAGTACTTC.

This clone has only one observation. This chain links TRBV30 with TRBJ1-1, with D perhaps TRBD1 (5 bases). V was shortened by 1 base and J by 7 bases, with 10 bases between the two germline ends. The germline V gene has CDR1 GTSNPN and CDR2 SVGIG (reference sequence). This CDR3 contains 12 residues. The CDR3 nucleotides read TGTGCCTGGAGTGGGGGGAGGGGTGAAGCTTTCTTT. It encodes CAWSGGRGEAFF.

This chain connects TRBV6-1 to TRBJ2-5; 8 bases are a match to TRBD1. Germline CDR1 reads MNHNS; CDR2 reads SASEGT. Germline trimming cut 4 bases from V and 5 bases from J; bases unmatched to any gene: 3. The CDR3 runs to 13 residues. The CDR3 protein is CASSGTGMETQYF. The CDR3 DNA reads as TGTGCCAGCAGTGGGACAGGGATGGAGACCCAGTACTTC.